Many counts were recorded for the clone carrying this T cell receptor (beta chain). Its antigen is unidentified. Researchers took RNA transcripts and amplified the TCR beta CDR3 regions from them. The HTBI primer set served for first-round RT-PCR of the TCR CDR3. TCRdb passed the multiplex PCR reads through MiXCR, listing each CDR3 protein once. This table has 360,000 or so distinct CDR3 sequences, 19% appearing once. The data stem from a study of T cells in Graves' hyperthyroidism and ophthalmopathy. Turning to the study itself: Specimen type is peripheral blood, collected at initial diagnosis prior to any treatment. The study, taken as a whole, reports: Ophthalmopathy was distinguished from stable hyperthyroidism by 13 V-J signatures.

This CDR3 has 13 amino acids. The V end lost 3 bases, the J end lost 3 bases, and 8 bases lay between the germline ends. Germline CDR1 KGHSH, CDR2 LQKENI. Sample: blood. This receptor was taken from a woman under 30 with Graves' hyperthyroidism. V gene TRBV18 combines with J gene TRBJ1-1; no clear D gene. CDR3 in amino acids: CASSPMPDTEAFF. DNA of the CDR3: TGTGCCAGCTCACCGATGCCGGACACTGAAGCTTTCTTT.